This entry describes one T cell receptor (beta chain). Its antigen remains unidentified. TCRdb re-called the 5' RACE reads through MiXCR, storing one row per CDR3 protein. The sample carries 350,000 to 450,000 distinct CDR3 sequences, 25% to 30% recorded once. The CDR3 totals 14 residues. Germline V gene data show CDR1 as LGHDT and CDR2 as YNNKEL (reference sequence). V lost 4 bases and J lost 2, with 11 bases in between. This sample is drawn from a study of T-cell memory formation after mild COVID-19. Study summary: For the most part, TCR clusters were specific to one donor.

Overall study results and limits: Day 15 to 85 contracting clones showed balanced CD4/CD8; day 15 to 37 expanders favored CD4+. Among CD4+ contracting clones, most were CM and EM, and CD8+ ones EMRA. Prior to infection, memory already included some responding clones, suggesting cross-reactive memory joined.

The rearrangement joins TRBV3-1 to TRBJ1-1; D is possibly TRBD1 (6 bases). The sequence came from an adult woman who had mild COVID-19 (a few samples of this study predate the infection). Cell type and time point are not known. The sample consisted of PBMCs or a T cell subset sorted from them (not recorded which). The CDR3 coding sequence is TGTGCCAGCAGCCTGACAGGTTCAAACACTGAAGCTTTCTTT. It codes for CASSLTGSNTEAFF.